This paragraph covers one T cell receptor beta chain sequence. This clone was picked up many times. It has no known antigen specificity. No quality values exist for individual bases; no much larger clone is one base distant. CDR1 and CDR2, per the germline V gene, are SGHTA and FQGNSA. The CDR3 runs 14 amino acids, cysteine and phenylalanine included. Only CDR3 DNA remains: 42 bases, in frame from the first base. Trimming takes 1 base from V and 0 bases from J, and the germline ends sit 7 bases apart. This sample is part of a study of metastatic and nonmetastatic thyroid tumors (dated by TCRdb to about 2020). Context from the whole study: Repertoires were compared across peripheral blood and tumor or nodule tissue samples from malignant and benign thyroid patients.

The library was produced with PCR. Reads for this sample came from an Illumina HiSeq 4000. High-throughput sequencing was used to profile the TCR beta-chain CDR3 region of every patient. In the authors' own workflow: Drawing on CDR3 differences between clinicopathological groups, the researchers built a classifier meant to tell apart patients with distant-metastatic papillary thyroid cancer. Repertoire diversity was assessed with the Shannon index, and tumor-blood repertoire similarity with the Morisita-Horn index. TCRdb cleaned the public reads at Q25 with fastp, built clones with MiXCR and kept in-frame beta chains. For this entry, the V and J calls and clone size follow TCRdb and not the study's own pipeline. The table for this sample lists 21,000 or so clones; 15% to 19% of them were counted only once. Of the sample, approximately 35% is held by the ten largest clones. Overall study results and their limits: In both blood and tumor samples, malignant tumors were reported to have significantly higher TCR beta diversity than benign nodules.

No patient had received any treatment before thyroid surgery. The study retrospectively analysed patient clinical samples collected from about 2012 to 2018 using T-cell receptor beta sequencing. The sample comprised blood. This receptor was taken from a female donor with papillary thyroid cancer or a benign thyroid nodule (not recorded which). Some clones in this sample may be carry-over from other donors' samples. The rearranged segments are TRBV7-2 and TRBJ2-7; the D gene is unclear. The bases read TGTGCCAGCAGCTTAGACCGATTCTCCTACGAGCAGTACTTC. The encoded protein is CASSLDRFSYEQYF.